These 15 T cell receptor beta chains came from one sample sequenced in a study of vaccination effects on CD4 cells after COVID-19. Assay used: immunoSEQ multiplex PCR; TCRdb lists only in-frame clones, some missing. The sample has 70,000 to 85,000 clones, about 74% seen once. Upon completion of roughly ten days in culture, CD4+ T cells were isolated. The antigens these receptors bind are not known. Sequenced here: CD4+ T cells from PBMCs cultured without peptide, sampled before COVID-19 vaccination. Receptors originate from a human donor who received a COVID-19 vaccine.

This clone has only one observation. The chain is built from TRBV6-2 or TRBV6-3 and TRBJ1-5, with TRBD1 matching 9 bases. From germline, CDR1 is MNHEY and CDR2 SVGEGT. J gave up 3 bases and V 4 bases, and 7 bases lay outside the gene matches. CDR3 length equals 16 residues. In nucleotides, the CDR3 is TGTGCCAGCAGTTCACCGGGACAGGGAAACAATCAGCCCCAGCATTTT. Protein sequence: CASSSPGQGNNQPQHF.

V usage is TRBV2 and J usage is TRBJ2-2; D not certain. Per the germline V gene, CDR1 is SNHLY and CDR2 is FYNNEI. The CDR3 has 12 residues. Trimming removed 7 bases at V and 6 bases at J, with 9 bases between. CDR3 nucleotide sequence: TGTGCCAGCACCTGGGCCCCCGGGGAGCTGTTTTTT. It translates to CASTWAPGELFF.

The CDR3 loop is CAWSVWGQGEEKLFF. The CDR3 coding sequence is TGTGCCTGGAGTGTATGGGGACAGGGGGAAGAAAAACTGTTTTTT. This chain uses TRBV30 with TRBJ1-4; 11 bases map to TRBD1. J gave up 8 bases and V 0 bases, and 5 bases lay outside the gene matches. CDR1 is GTSNPN and CDR2 is SVGIG in the germline V gene (reference sequence). The CDR3 is made up of 15 amino acids.

This clone has just a few counts. The chain employs TRBV5-4 and TRBJ2-7; D possibly corresponds to TRBD1 (6 bases). Germline CDR1 is SGHNT and CDR2 is YYREEE (reference sequence). Trimming left V 1 base short and J 4 bases short, with 12 bases between. The CDR3 is 14 amino acids. The DNA for the CDR3 is TGTGCCAGCAGCTTGCAGGGGCGGGTTTACGAGCAGTACGTC. It specifies CASSLQGRVYEQYV.

V and J are TRBV24-1 and TRBJ2-5; tentative D call: TRBD1 (6 bases). This CDR3 comprises 14 residues. Per the germline V gene, CDR1 is KGHDR and CDR2 is SFDVKD. V lost 2 bases to trimming and J lost 4 bases, with 10 bases between them. CDR3 sequence reads: CATSDYGGRETQYF. DNA of the CDR3: TGTGCCACCAGTGATTATGGGGGCCGAGAGACCCAGTACTTC.

As for this clone: The sample holds other DNA sequences that translate to the same CDR3. The genes are TRBV20-1 and TRBJ2-5; no definite D call. CDR3 size: 9 residues. Trimming took off 5 bases at V and 5 bases at J, with 3 bases between the two ends. CDR1 is DFQATT, CDR2 SNEGSKA, per germline (reference sequence). Here the CDR3 reads CSAPETQYF. DNA of the CDR3: TGCAGTGCTCCCGAGACCCAGTACTTC.

The chain couples TRBV19 to TRBJ1-3; D gene uncertain. The germline V gene has CDR1 LNHDA and CDR2 SQIVND (reference sequence). The length of the CDR3 is 14 residues. Trimming removed 3 bases from V and 0 bases from J, with 6 bases in between. CDR3 sequence (DNA): TGTGCCAGTAGTATCTCGAGCTCTGGAAACACCATATATTTT. Protein product: CASSISSSGNTIYF.

The sample holds a few counts of this clone. The chain carries TRBV19 and TRBJ2-3; D uncertain. Germline CDR1 LNHDA, CDR2 SQIVND (reference sequence). V was shortened by 4 bases and J by 2 bases, with 10 bases between the two germline ends. CDR3 length: 14 amino acids. The CDR3 spells CASSTPADTDTQYF. For the CDR3, the DNA is TGTGCCAGTAGTACCCCGGCGGACACAGATACGCAGTATTTT.

The CDR3: CASGFLAGGQETQYF. The CDR3 coding sequence is TGCGCCAGCGGGTTCCTAGCGGGGGGCCAAGAGACCCAGTACTTC. The rearrangement joins TRBV5-1 to TRBJ2-5, with 11 bases aligning to TRBD2. The CDR3 covers 15 residues. V shed 7 bases, J shed 1 base, and the junction held 6 bases outside the gene matches. Per the germline V gene, CDR1 is SGHRS and CDR2 is YFSETQ. Full variable domain (outside the CDR3, taken from reference TRBV5-1 and TRBJ2-5): KAGVTQTPRYLIKTRGQQVTLSCSPISGHRSVSWYQQTPGQGLQFLFEYFSETQRNKGNFPGRFSGRQFSNSRSEMNVSTLELGDSALYLCASGFLAGGQETQYFGPGTRLLVL.

This clone was counted a few times. The V call is TRBV4-1, the J call TRBJ1-1, with D perhaps matching TRBD1 (5 bases). The CDR3 totals 14 residues. The V end lost 1 base, the J end lost 4 bases, and 10 bases lay between the germline ends. Looked up from germline, CDR1 is MGHRA and CDR2 is YSYEKL. The CDR3 here is CASSQVQVVTEAFF. The CDR3 nucleotides read TGCGCCAGCAGCCAAGTACAGGTGGTCACTGAAGCTTTCTTT.

The rearrangement uses TRBV18 and TRBJ2-7, with D possibly being TRBD1 or TRBD2 (5 bases each). The germline V gene has CDR1 KGHSH and CDR2 LQKENI. The CDR3 loop spans 15 amino acids. The V end lost 4 bases, the J end lost 4 bases, and 17 bases lay between the germline ends. The CDR3 is CASSQFPSEGYEQYV. The CDR3 bases are TGTGCCAGCTCACAATTTCCATCTGAGGGGTACGAGCAGTACGTC.

CDR3 residues: CSVVCLVKQQYLSGANVLTF. The CDR3 region has the DNA TGCAGCGTTGTATGTTTAGTGAAACAGCAATACCTCTCTGGGGCCAACGTCCTGACTTTC. The chain links TRBV29-1 to TRBJ2-6; D gene ambiguous. CDR1 is SQVTM, CDR2 ANQGSEA, per germline. The CDR3 length is 20 residues. Trimming left V 4 bases short and J 0 bases short, with 25 bases between. Full variable domain (outside the CDR3, taken from reference TRBV29-1 and TRBJ2-6): SAVISQKPSRDICQRGTSLTIQCQVDSQVTMMFWYRQQPGQSLTLIATANQGSEATYESGFVIDKFPISRPNLTFSTLTVSNMSPEDSSIYLCSVVCLVKQQYLSGANVLTFGAGSRLTVL.

This chain joins TRBV7-9 and TRBJ2-2; 8 nucleotides match TRBD1. Germline values: CDR1 SEHNR, CDR2 FQNEAQ (reference sequence). The V segment lost 5 bases and the J segment 7 bases; nucleotides outside the gene matches: 12. The CDR3 is made up of 16 amino acids. The CDR3 coding sequence is TGTGCCAGCAGCCCTAGGACTGACAGGGGAATCGGGGAGCTGTTTTTT. It translates to CASSPRTDRGIGELFF. Drawing the rest from reference TRBV7-9 and TRBJ2-2, the complete variable domain is DTGVSQNPRHKITKRGQNVTFRCDPISEHNRLYWYRQTLGQGPEFLTYFQNEAQLEKSRLLSDRFSAERPKGSFSTLEIQRTEQGDSAMYLCASSPRTDRGIGELFFGEGSRLTVL.

The chain couples TRBV6-6 to TRBJ1-1; D is ambiguous. V was cut by 0 bases and J by 0 bases, with 8 bases left in between. Germline CDR1 MNHNY, CDR2 SVGAGI (reference sequence). This CDR3 is 15 amino acids long. The CDR3 sequence is CASSYSRGMNTEAFF. CDR3 bases: TGTGCCAGCAGTTACTCGCGGGGAATGAACACTGAAGCTTTCTTT.

As DNA, the CDR3 is TGCGCCAGCAGCTTGGGCCTGGTTCAGGGTGGGGGCGCCAAAAACATTCAGTACTTC. Protein sequence: CASSLGLVQGGGAKNIQYF. The chain joins TRBV5-1 to TRBJ2-4; D may be TRBD1 (6 bases). V was cut by 0 bases and J by 1 base, with 20 bases left in between. Germline CDR1 and CDR2: SGHRS and YFSETQ. There are 19 residues in the CDR3.